What follows are 28 T cell receptor beta chains derived from one specimen sequenced in a study of blood T cells in healthy people across ages. Alongside a J-beta primer mix, a sample-barcoded 5' primer served in a second PCR lasting about 7 to 11 cycles. MiXCR, run by TCRdb on the 5' RACE reads, gives a single entry per CDR3 protein. In the table there are 710,000 or so distinct CDR3 sequences, 22% of which are singletons. What was sequenced was blood. These receptor sequences come from a man between 65 and 85 years old in good health.

The chain couples TRBV7-2 to TRBJ2-3; possible D gene TRBD2, 5 bases. CDR1 and CDR2 (germline): SGHTA, FQGNSA. Trimming shortened V by 5 bases and J by 3 bases, and 15 bases separated the two germline ends. The CDR3 has 15 amino acids. The CDR3 here is CASSLKAELTDTQYF. CDR3 in DNA: TGTGCCAGCAGCCTTAAAGCGGAACTAACAGATACGCAGTATTTT.

The chain joins TRBV7-6 to TRBJ2-1; 16 bases match TRBD2. This CDR3 has 14 amino acids. J was trimmed by 9 bases and V by 10 bases; bases with no gene match: 6. CDR1 and CDR2 from the germline V gene are SGHVS and FNYEAQ. CDR3 in amino acids: CATEGLAGGGEQFF. As DNA, the CDR3 is TGTGCCACCGAGGGACTAGCGGGAGGGGGTGAGCAGTTCTTC.

This clonotype has a handful of counts. The rearrangement joins TRBV5-1 to TRBJ2-3; 9 nucleotides match TRBD1. The germline gives CDR1 SGHRS, CDR2 YFSETQ. J gave up 2 bases and V 4 bases, and 5 bases lay outside the gene matches. The CDR3 contains 15 residues. CDR3 protein: CASSIDRGITDTQYF. The CDR3 coding sequence is TGCGCCAGCAGCATCGACAGGGGGATCACAGATACGCAGTATTTT.

This clonotype was detected many times. The chain carries TRBV29-1 and TRBJ1-5; TRBD1 is a possible D gene (5 bases). V lost 0 bases, J lost 13 bases, and 10 bases lay in between. This CDR3 has 11 residues. The germline CDR1 and CDR2 sequences are SQVTM and ANQGSEA. The CDR3 nucleotides read TGCAGCGTTGAAGAGACAGAGGTTCAGCATTTT. Its protein is CSVEETEVQHF.

This clonotype appeared once. V is TRBV7-9 and J is TRBJ2-1; no definite D call. The J call could be wrong; TRBJ2-5 is a better fit for the DNA end. This CDR3 has 13 amino acids. Germline CDR1 SEHNR, CDR2 FQNEAQ (reference sequence). The CDR3 region has the DNA TGTGCCAGCAGCTTTGTGCCGCGAGAGACCCAGTACTTC. Encoded protein: CASSFVPRETQYF.

This chain links TRBV7-9 with TRBJ2-5; D gene uncertain. The germline V gene encodes CDR1 SEHNR and CDR2 FQNEAQ (reference sequence). The CDR3 totals 17 residues. Trimming removed 1 base at V and 2 bases at J, with 17 bases between. CDR3: CASSLGIGQILQETQYF. CDR3 nucleotide sequence: TGTGCCAGCAGCTTAGGCATAGGGCAAATTCTACAAGAGACCCAGTACTTC. The variable domain in full, with the rest retrieved from reference TRBV7-9 and TRBJ2-5, is DTGVSQNPRHKITKRGQNVTFRCDPISEHNRLYWYRQTLGQGPEFLTYFQNEAQLEKSRLLSDRFSAERPKGSFSTLEIQRTEQGDSAMYLCASSLGIGQILQETQYFGPGTRLLVL.

Only a few counts were recorded for this clonotype. This rearrangement joins TRBV5-1 to TRBJ2-1; a weak D match, TRBD2 (6 bases). The J call is uncertain, as TRBJ2-7 better fits the DNA end. Germline-derived CDR1 and CDR2 are SGHRS and YFSETQ. This CDR3 region has 15 residues. In nucleotides, the CDR3 is TGCGCCAGCAGCTTGGGCGGGACCTTCTCCTACGAGCAGTACTTC. Its protein product is CASSLGGTFSYEQYF.

This clonotype was seen only a few times. The chain uses TRBV12-5 and TRBJ2-1; D might be TRBD1 or TRBD2, each matching 5 bases. The ends were cut back, 7 bases at V and 15 bases at J, with 25 bases in the middle. The CDR3 is 14 amino acids. Germline CDR1 and CDR2: LGHNT and FRNRAP. The CDR3 is CASVPRVGDAQGFF. The DNA of the CDR3 is TGTGCTAGTGTTCCGAGGGTGGGAGACGCTCAGGGGTTCTTC.

The chain recombines TRBV7-2 with TRBJ2-4; 7 bases fit TRBD1. Germline loops: CDR1 SGHTA, CDR2 FQGNSA. With 5 bases clipped from V and 8 bases from J, the junction kept 6 bases outside the gene matches. This CDR3 contains 13 residues. This chain's CDR3 is CASSRVGGDIQYF. The CDR3 DNA sequence: TGTGCCAGCAGCCGGGTAGGGGGCGACATTCAGTACTTC.

This clonotype was observed a few times. Germline and junction disagree at one end, which may indicate a read error. The chain has TRBV20-1 and TRBJ1-5; 8 bases are shared with TRBD1. The CDR3 length is 14 residues. CDR1 is DFQATT, CDR2 SNEGSKA, per germline (reference sequence). The CDR3 coding sequence is TGCAGCGCTAAGCCGGGACAGGCAGGCGAGCCCCAGCATTTT. Translating gives CSAKPGQAGEPQHF.

V usage is TRBV11-2 and J usage is TRBJ2-3; D is unclear. V shed 3 bases and J shed 2 bases, with 15 bases lying between them. Germline CDR1 reads SGHAT; CDR2 reads FQNNGV. The CDR3 has 16 residues. The CDR3 here is CASSLGAAQYTDTQYF. The DNA of the CDR3 is TGTGCCAGCAGCTTGGGTGCGGCCCAATACACAGATACGCAGTATTTT. The complete variable domain, with remaining parts taken from reference TRBV11-2 and TRBJ2-3, reads EAGVAQSPRYKIIEKRQSVAFWCNPISGHATLYWYQQILGQGPKLLIQFQNNGVVDDSQLPKDRFSAERLKGVDSTLKIQPAKLEDSAVYLCASSLGAAQYTDTQYFGPGTRLTVL.

This clonotype was found a few times. The CDR3 reads CASSLYGSSTDTQYF. DNA of the CDR3: TGTGCCAGCAGCTTATATGGTTCTAGCACAGATACGCAGTATTTT. The chain joins TRBV11-3 to TRBJ2-3; D not certain. The CDR3 loop spans 15 amino acids. CDR1 and CDR2 (germline): SGHNT, YENEEA. Trimming removed 2 bases at V and 0 bases at J, with 9 bases between.

The rearrangement joins TRBV28 to TRBJ2-5, with TRBD1 as a possible D gene (7 bases). Germline V gives CDR1 MDHEN, CDR2 SYDVKM. V shed 11 bases and J shed 10 bases, with 26 bases lying between them. The CDR3 is 14 residues long. CDR3 DNA sequence: TGTGCCTCCAGGGGGGAGATCCGGCCGGATGACCAGTACTTC. Protein: CASRGEIRPDDQYF.

The rearrangement links TRBV19 to TRBJ1-1, with D perhaps matching TRBD1 (6 bases). Germline V gene lookup returns CDR1 LNHDA and CDR2 SQIVND (reference sequence). The CDR3 consists of 14 residues. Between the trimmed V and J ends, which lost 5 bases and 1 base, there was a span of 11 bases. The CDR3 bases are TGTGCCAGTAGTTTTGACAGGTCGAACACTGAAGCTTTCTTT. It yields the protein CASSFDRSNTEAFF.

The chain is built from TRBV12-3 or TRBV12-4 and TRBJ1-2; a possible D gene is TRBD1 (5 bases). The V end was cut by 5 bases, the J end by 2 bases, with 12 bases between. The CDR3 is 14 amino acids. In nucleotides, the CDR3 is TGTGCCAGCAGTAAGGAGGCAGGGAACTATGGCTACACCTTC. Translating it yields CASSKEAGNYGYTF.

The chain employs TRBV28 and TRBJ1-6; no clear D. The CDR3 extends over 14 amino acids. The V gene's germline CDR1 is MDHEN and CDR2 SYDVKM. The V end lost 7 bases, the J end lost 13 bases, and 20 bases lay between the germline ends. The CDR3 reads CASTLRQSRRPLHF. The CDR3 nucleotides read TGTGCCAGCACCCTCCGGCAGTCAAGGAGGCCCCTCCACTTT.

This clonotype was seen more than once but under ten times. The chain employs TRBV24-1 and TRBJ2-1; D not resolved. V dropped 5 bases and J dropped 5 bases, with 9 bases sitting between them. Germline CDR1 reads KGHDR; CDR2 reads SFDVKD. The length of the CDR3 is 13 residues. The CDR3 sequence is CATSVRVDNEQFF. CDR3 in DNA: TGTGCCACCAGTGTTCGGGTTGACAATGAGCAGTTCTTC.

This clonotype came up a few times. This rearrangement joins TRBV12-3 or TRBV12-4 to TRBJ2-3; 7 bases align to TRBD2. Trimming at V came to 5 bases and at J to 5 bases, leaving 10 bases not matched to a gene. This CDR3 has 15 residues. As DNA, the CDR3 is TGTGCCAGCAGTCGAGCGGGGAACGCAAGAGATACGCAGTATTTT. Its translation: CASSRAGNARDTQYF.

The sample holds a few counts of this clonotype. The rearrangement uses TRBV20-1 and TRBJ2-3; 9 positions match TRBD2. With 2 bases clipped from V and 3 bases from J, the junction kept 12 bases outside the gene matches. CDR3 length equals 17 residues. CDR1 is DFQATT and CDR2 is SNEGSKA in the germline V gene (reference sequence). As DNA, the CDR3 is TGCAGTGCTAGAAGAGCGGGGGGTCTCAGTGGGACAGATACGCAGTATTTT. Protein product: CSARRAGGLSGTDTQYF.

Many counts were recorded for this clonotype. CDR3 protein: CSVGRLREDTQYF. The CDR3 DNA is TGCAGCGTTGGAAGACTTAGGGAGGATACGCAGTATTTT. This chain links TRBV29-1 with TRBJ2-3; the D gene is possibly TRBD2 (5 bases). Germline V gene sequence: CDR1 SQVTM, CDR2 ANQGSEA. The CDR3 runs to 13 residues. V was pared by 4 bases and J by 6 bases, with 14 bases between.

The chain employs TRBV19 and TRBJ2-1; 7 bases match TRBD2. V shed 5 bases, J shed 9 bases, and the junction held 7 bases outside the gene matches. Germline loops: CDR1 LNHDA, CDR2 SQIVND (reference sequence). The length of the CDR3 is 13 residues. The CDR3 DNA sequence: TGTGCCAGTAGTGCCGGGACTAATCGTGAGCAGTTCTTC. It codes for CASSAGTNREQFF.

Only a few counts were recorded for this clonotype. The chain uses TRBV24-1 and TRBJ2-1; 9 positions agree with TRBD1. The J segment lost 4 bases and the V segment lost 5 bases, leaving 8 bases of the junction unmatched. Per the germline V gene, CDR1 is KGHDR and CDR2 is SFDVKD. The CDR3 spans 16 residues. The CDR3 here is CATSAGDRALYNEQFF. CDR3 coding DNA: TGTGCCACCAGTGCCGGGGACAGGGCCTTGTACAATGAGCAGTTCTTC.

The rearrangement joins TRBV6-1 to TRBJ1-2; D perhaps matches TRBD1 (6 bases). V was shortened by 2 bases and J by 8 bases, with 12 bases between the two germline ends. The CDR3 runs to 13 residues. Germline CDR1 is MNHNS and CDR2 is SASEGT. CDR3: CASSERRGHGYTF. CDR3 in DNA: TGTGCCAGCAGTGAACGCAGGGGTCACGGCTACACCTTC.

This clonotype appeared many times. This chain links TRBV6-6 with TRBJ2-7; D is ambiguous. Per the germline V gene, CDR1 is MNHNY and CDR2 is SVGAGI (reference sequence). Trimming left V 3 bases short and J 2 bases short, with 8 bases between. This CDR3 contains 13 residues. CDR3 coding DNA: TGTGCCAGCAGTTATGGGGAAACCTACGAGCAGTACTTC. Protein: CASSYGETYEQYF.

In this sample, this clonotype turned up many times. The genes are TRBV29-1 and TRBJ1-4; D uncertain. CDR1 and CDR2 (germline): SQVTM, ANQGSEA. Trimming shortened V by 4 bases and J by 3 bases, and 9 bases separated the two germline ends. There are 13 residues in the CDR3. In nucleotides, the CDR3 is TGCAGCGTTGGGGTTTCGGCTAATGAAAAACTGTTTTTT. It yields the protein CSVGVSANEKLFF.

This clonotype was seen more than once but under ten times. V usage is TRBV29-1 and J usage is TRBJ2-5; D remains ambiguous. This CDR3 comprises 13 residues. The germline CDR1 and CDR2 sequences are SQVTM and ANQGSEA. The V gene lost 2 bases and the J gene lost 4 bases, with 11 bases spanning the gap. CDR3 protein: CSVEPTAGETQYF. In DNA, the CDR3 is TGCAGCGTTGAACCCACAGCTGGAGAGACCCAGTACTTC.

J is TRBJ1-2 and V is TRBV6-2 or TRBV6-3, with D hard to call. CDR1 is MNHEY and CDR2 is SVGEGT in the germline V gene. With 4 bases removed from V and 7 bases from J, the gap between germline ends came to 7 bases. The CDR3 length is 11 residues. This chain's CDR3 is CASSFPGGYTF. CDR3 sequence (DNA): TGTGCCAGCAGTTTCCCAGGTGGCTACACCTTC.

The chain joins TRBV3-1 to TRBJ2-5; weak D call: TRBD1 (5 bases). TRBJ2-1 matches the DNA end more closely, so the J call is doubtful. From germline, CDR1 is LGHDT and CDR2 YNNKEL (reference sequence). The CDR3 has 15 amino acids. CDR3 loop: CASSQDARVYNEQFF. The DNA for the CDR3 is TGTGCCAGCAGCCAAGACGCCAGGGTTTACAATGAGCAGTTCTTC.